One and the same sample provided the 6 T cell receptor beta chains below, sequenced in a study of vaccination and CD4 T cells after COVID-19. Scientists ran DNA taken from cultured CD4+ T cells through the Oncomine TCR Beta short-read assay for sequencing. MiXCR was run by TCRdb on the PCR reads, yielding one entry per CDR3 protein. This sample yields fewer than 15,000 distinct CDR3 sequences, of which 58% are seen a single time; approximately 18% belongs to the top ten. Which antigens these TCRs recognize remains unknown. The treatment is: approximately 10-day PBMC culture with coronavirus spike peptide pools or control peptides (ViraFEST assay). This specimen consisted of cultured CD4+ T cells from blood, obtained after SARS-CoV-2 vaccination. Source of these receptors: a human donor with COVID-19.

V usage is TRBV27 and J usage is TRBJ2-7; 9 nucleotides agree with TRBD2. Germline-derived CDR1 and CDR2 are MNHEY and SMNVEV (reference sequence). This CDR3 contains 13 residues. V dropped 6 bases and J dropped 5; count of bases not matched to a gene: 5. CDR3 in amino acids: CASRVAGANEQYF. CDR3 bases: TGTGCCAGCAGGGTAGCGGGGGCCAACGAGCAGTACTTC.

The chain uses TRBV20-1 and TRBJ2-3, with D tentatively TRBD2 (6 bases). Trimming cost V 5 bases and J 2 bases, with 23 bases left between them. Germline V gene data show CDR1 as DFQATT and CDR2 as SNEGSKA (reference sequence). This CDR3 has 17 residues. The CDR3, as DNA: TGCAGTGCTCCTCCGATTGGGTTGCGGGGCAACACAGATACGCAGTATTTT. Translating it yields CSAPPIGLRGNTDTQYF.

The table lists this clonotype with a few counts. The V call is TRBV6-1, the J call TRBJ1-6; D remains unclear. Germline CDR1 and CDR2: MNHNS and SASEGT. Trimming shortened V by 7 bases and J by 0 bases, and 13 bases separated the two germline ends. There are 16 residues in the CDR3. CDR3 loop: CASTLGPSSYNSPLHF. In nucleotides, the CDR3 is TGTGCCAGCACCCTTGGCCCGAGCTCCTATAATTCACCCCTCCACTTT.

The J gene is TRBJ2-3, the V gene TRBV12-3 or TRBV12-4; 8 bases fit TRBD2. Trimming cost V 4 bases and J 0 bases; bases outside gene matches: 6. The CDR3 is 16 amino acids. CDR3 nucleotide sequence: TGTGCCAGCAGTTCCCGAGCGGGGGCTAGCACAGATACGCAGTATTTT. This gives the protein CASSSRAGASTDTQYF.

The chain has TRBV5-1 and TRBJ1-3, with D maybe TRBD1 (5 bases). Trimming left V 4 bases short and J 0 bases short, with 14 bases between. Germline V gene lookup returns CDR1 SGHRS and CDR2 YFSETQ. The CDR3 contains 16 residues. The CDR3 spells CASSQHGARSGNTIYF. CDR3 bases: TGCGCCAGCAGCCAGCATGGGGCTCGCTCTGGAAACACCATATATTTT.

V is TRBV7-2 and J is TRBJ2-5; no clear D. Germline V CDR1 and CDR2: SGHTA, FQGNSA. Trimming shortened V by 5 bases and J by 5 bases, and 9 bases separated the two germline ends. CDR3 size: 12 residues. The CDR3 spells CASSRTVETQYF. In DNA form, the CDR3 reads TGTGCCAGCAGCCGAACGGTGGAGACCCAGTACTTC.